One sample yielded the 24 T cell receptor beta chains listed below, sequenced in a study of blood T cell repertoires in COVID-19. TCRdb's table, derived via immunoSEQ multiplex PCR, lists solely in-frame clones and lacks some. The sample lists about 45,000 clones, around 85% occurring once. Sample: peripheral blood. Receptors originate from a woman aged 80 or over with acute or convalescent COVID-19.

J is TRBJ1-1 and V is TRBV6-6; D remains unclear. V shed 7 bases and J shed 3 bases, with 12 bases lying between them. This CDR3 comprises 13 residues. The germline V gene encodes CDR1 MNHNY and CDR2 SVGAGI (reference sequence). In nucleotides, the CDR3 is TGTGCCAGCACCGTAGACACCTACACTGAAGCTTTCTTT. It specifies CASTVDTYTEAFF.

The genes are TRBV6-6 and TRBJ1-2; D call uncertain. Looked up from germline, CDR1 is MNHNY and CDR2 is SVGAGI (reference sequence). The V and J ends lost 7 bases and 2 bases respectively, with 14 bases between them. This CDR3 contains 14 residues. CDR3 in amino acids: CASTQGTANYGYTF. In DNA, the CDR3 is TGTGCCAGCACCCAAGGCACAGCAAACTATGGCTACACCTTC.

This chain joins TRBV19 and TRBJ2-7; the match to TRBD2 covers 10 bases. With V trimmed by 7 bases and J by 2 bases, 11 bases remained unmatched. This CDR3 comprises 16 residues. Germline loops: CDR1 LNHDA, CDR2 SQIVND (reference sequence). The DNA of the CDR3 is TGTGCCAGTATGAGCGGGAGGGCCAGCGCGGCCTACGAGCAGTACTTC. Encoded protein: CASMSGRASAAYEQYF. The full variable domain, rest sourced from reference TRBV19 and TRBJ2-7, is DGGITQSPKYLFRKEGQNVTLSCEQNLNHDAMYWYRQDPGQGLRLIYYSQIVNDFQKGDIAEGYSVSREKKESFPLTVTSAQKNPTAFYLCASMSGRASAAYEQYFGPGTRLTVT.

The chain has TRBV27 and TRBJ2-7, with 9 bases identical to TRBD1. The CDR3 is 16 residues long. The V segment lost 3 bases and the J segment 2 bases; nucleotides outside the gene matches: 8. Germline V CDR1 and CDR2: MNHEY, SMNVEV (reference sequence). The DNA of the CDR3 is TGTGCCAGCAGTTTGGCCGGGACAGGGTTACCCTACGAGCAGTACTTC. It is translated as CASSLAGTGLPYEQYF.

The CDR3 region is CASSLQQGNYGYTF. The CDR3 DNA is TGTGCCAGCTCGCTCCAACAGGGGAACTATGGCTACACCTTC. The chain links TRBV18 to TRBJ1-2; 7 bases are a match to TRBD1. Germline V lookup: CDR1 KGHSH, CDR2 LQKENI. The CDR3 consists of 14 residues. V shed 6 bases and J 2 bases; nucleotides not matched to a gene: 6. Together with reference TRBV18 and TRBJ1-2, the CDR3 gives the full variable domain: NAGVMQNPRHLVRRRGQEARLRCSPMKGHSHVYWYRQLPEEGLKFMVYLQKENIIDESGMPKERFSAEFPKEGPSILRIQQVVRGDSAAYFCASSLQQGNYGYTFGSGTRLTVV.

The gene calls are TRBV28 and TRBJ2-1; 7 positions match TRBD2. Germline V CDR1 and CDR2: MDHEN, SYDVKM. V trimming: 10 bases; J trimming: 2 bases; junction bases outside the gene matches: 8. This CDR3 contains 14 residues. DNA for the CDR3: TGTGCCACCACCCGCGGGAGTACCTACAATGAGCAGTTCTTC. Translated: CATTRGSTYNEQFF. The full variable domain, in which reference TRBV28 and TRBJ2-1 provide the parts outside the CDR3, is DVKVTQSSRYLVKRTGEKVFLECVQDMDHENMFWYRQDPGLGLRLIYFSYDVKMKEKGDIPEGYSVSREKKERFSLILESASTNQTSMYLCATTRGSTYNEQFFGPGTRLTVL.

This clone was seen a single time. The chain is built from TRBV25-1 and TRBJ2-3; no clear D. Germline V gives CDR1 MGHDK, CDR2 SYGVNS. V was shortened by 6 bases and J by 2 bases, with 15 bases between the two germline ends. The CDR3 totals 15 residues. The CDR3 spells CASRAPLGPTDTQYF. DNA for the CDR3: TGTGCCAGCAGAGCCCCCCTAGGCCCCACAGATACGCAGTATTTT.

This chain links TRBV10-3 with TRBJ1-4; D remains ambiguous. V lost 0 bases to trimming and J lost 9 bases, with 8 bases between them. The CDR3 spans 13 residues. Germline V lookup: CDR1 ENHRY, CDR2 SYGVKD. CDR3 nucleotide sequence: TGTGCCATCAGTGAGTCTGGGGAGAAAAAACTGTTTTTT. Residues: CAISESGEKKLFF.

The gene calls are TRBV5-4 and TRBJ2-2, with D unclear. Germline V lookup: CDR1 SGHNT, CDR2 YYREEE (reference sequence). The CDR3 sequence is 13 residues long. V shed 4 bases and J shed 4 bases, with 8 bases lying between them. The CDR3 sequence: CASSRDTTGELFF. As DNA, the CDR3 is TGTGCCAGCAGCCGCGACACCACCGGGGAGCTGTTTTTT.

DNA of the CDR3: TGTGCCAGCAGTTCGGAATTAGTTAGCGGAACCCGCACAGATACGCAGTATTTT. Its translation is CASSSELVSGTRTDTQYF. The chain is built from TRBV28 and TRBJ2-3; a weak D match, TRBD2 (6 bases). The CDR3 contains 18 residues. Germline V gene sequence: CDR1 MDHEN, CDR2 SYDVKM. V lost 4 bases to trimming and J lost 1 base, with 21 bases between them.

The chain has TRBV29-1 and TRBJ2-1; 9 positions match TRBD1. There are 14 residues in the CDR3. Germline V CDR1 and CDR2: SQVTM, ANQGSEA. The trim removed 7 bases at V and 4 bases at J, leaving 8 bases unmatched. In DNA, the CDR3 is TGCAGCGCACCAGCCGGGACAGGGTACAATGAGCAGTTCTTC. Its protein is CSAPAGTGYNEQFF.

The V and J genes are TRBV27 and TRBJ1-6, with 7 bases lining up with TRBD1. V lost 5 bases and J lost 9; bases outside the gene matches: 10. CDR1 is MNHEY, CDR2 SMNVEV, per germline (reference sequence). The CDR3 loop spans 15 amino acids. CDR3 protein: CASSLLGQGGSPLHF. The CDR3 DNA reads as TGTGCCAGCAGTCTTCTCGGGCAGGGGGGTTCACCCCTCCACTTT.

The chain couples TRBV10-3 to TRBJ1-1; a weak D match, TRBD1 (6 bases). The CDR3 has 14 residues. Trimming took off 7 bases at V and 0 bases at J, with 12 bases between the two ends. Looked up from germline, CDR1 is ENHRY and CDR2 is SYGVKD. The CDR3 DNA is TGTGCCATCAAATCCGGGACACTGAACACTGAAGCTTTCTTT. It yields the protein CAIKSGTLNTEAFF.

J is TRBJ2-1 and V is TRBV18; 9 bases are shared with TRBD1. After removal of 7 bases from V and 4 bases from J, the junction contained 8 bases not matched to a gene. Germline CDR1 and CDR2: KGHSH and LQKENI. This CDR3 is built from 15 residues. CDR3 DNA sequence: TGTGCCAGCTTAGCCGGGACAGGGACGTACAATGAGCAGTTCTTC. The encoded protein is CASLAGTGTYNEQFF.

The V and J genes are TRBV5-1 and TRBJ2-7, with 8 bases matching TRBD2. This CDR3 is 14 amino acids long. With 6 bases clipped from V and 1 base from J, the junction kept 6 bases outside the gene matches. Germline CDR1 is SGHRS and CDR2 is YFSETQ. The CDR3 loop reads CASIPREGSYEQYF. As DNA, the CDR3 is TGCGCCAGCATCCCTCGGGAGGGATCCTACGAGCAGTACTTC.

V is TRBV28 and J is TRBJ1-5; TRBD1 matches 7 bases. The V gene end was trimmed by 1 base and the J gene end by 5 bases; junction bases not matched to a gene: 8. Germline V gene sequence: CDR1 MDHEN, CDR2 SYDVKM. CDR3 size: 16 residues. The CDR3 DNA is TGTGCCAGCAGTTTATCCCCGAACAGGGGAGATCAGCCCCAGCATTTT. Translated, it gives CASSLSPNRGDQPQHF.

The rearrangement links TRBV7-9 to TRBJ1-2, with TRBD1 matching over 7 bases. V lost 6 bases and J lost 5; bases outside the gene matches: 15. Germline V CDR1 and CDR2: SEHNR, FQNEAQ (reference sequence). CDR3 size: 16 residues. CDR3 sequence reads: CASRPLSGTAMYGYTF. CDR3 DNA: TGTGCCAGCAGACCCTTATCCGGGACAGCGATGTATGGCTACACCTTC.

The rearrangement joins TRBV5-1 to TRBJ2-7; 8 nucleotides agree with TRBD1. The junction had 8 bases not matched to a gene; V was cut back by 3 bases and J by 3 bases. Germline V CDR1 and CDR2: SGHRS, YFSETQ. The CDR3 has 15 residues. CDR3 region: CASSSEGQASYEQYF. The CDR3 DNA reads TGCGCCAGCAGCTCCGAGGGACAGGCTAGCTACGAGCAGTACTTC.

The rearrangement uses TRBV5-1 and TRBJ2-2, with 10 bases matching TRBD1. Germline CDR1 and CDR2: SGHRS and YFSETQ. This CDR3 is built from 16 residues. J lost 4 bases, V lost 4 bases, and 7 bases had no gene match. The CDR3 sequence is CASSPGRQGATGELFF. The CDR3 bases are TGCGCCAGCAGCCCGGGCCGACAGGGGGCCACCGGGGAGCTGTTTTTT. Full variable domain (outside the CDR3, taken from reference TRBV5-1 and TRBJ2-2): KAGVTQTPRYLIKTRGQQVTLSCSPISGHRSVSWYQQTPGQGLQFLFEYFSETQRNKGNFPGRFSGRQFSNSRSEMNVSTLELGDSALYLCASSPGRQGATGELFFGEGSRLTVL.

CDR3 sequence (DNA): TGTGCCAGTAGTACAACCGGGACAGGTAACCAAGAGACCCAGTACTTC. Its translation: CASSTTGTGNQETQYF. J is TRBJ2-5 and V is TRBV19; 8 nucleotides match TRBD1. This CDR3 spans 16 amino acids. Germline values: CDR1 LNHDA, CDR2 SQIVND (reference sequence). Trimming at V came to 4 bases and at J to 0 bases, leaving 7 bases not matched to a gene. The full variable domain, its missing parts supplied by reference TRBV19 and TRBJ2-5, is DGGITQSPKYLFRKEGQNVTLSCEQNLNHDAMYWYRQDPGQGLRLIYYSQIVNDFQKGDIAEGYSVSREKKESFPLTVTSAQKNPTAFYLCASSTTGTGNQETQYFGPGTRLLVL.

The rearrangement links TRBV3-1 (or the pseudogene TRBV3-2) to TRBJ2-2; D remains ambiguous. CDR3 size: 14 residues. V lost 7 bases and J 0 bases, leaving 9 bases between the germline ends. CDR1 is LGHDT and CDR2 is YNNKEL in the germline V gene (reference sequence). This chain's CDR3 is CASTPLANTGELFF. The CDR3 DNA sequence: TGTGCCAGCACCCCTCTAGCGAACACCGGGGAGCTGTTTTTT.

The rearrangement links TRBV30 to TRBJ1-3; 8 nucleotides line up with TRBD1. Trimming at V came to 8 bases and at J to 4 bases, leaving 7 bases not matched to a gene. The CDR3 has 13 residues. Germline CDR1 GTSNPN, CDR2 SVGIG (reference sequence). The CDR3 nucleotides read TGTGCCCTTCAGGGGACAGGAGGAAACACCATATATTTT. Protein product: CALQGTGGNTIYF.

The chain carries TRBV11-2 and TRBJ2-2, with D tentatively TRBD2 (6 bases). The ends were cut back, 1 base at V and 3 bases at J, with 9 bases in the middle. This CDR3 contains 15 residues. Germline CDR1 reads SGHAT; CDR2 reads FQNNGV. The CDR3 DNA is TGTGCCAGCAGCTTAGGTAGCGGATACACCGGGGAGCTGTTTTTT. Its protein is CASSLGSGYTGELFF.

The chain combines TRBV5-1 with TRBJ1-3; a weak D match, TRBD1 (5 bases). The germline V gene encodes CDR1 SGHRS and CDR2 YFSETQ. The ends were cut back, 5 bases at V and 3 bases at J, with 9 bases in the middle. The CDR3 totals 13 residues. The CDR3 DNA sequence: TGCGCCAGCAGTCCGGGGGTTGGAAACACCATATATTTT. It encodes CASSPGVGNTIYF.